This paragraph reports one T cell receptor (beta chain). It has no known antigen specificity. An end of the junction differs from the germline gene, which may be a read error. This entry is derived from a study of T-cell reconstitution after alpha-beta-depleted transplantation in children (dated by TCRdb to about 2016). As for the study more broadly: T-cell immune reconstitution after TCRalphabeta/CD19-depleted allogeneic hematopoietic cell transplantation in children was quantitatively tracked in the study by means of TCR repertoire profiling.

The study at large found these results: In some patients, the high TCRbeta diversity seen at day 60 was put down to recipient T cells and intrathymic progenitors that had survived conditioning. The apparently early alphabetaT-cell count recovery about two months after transplant was reportedly dependent on only several hundred rapidly expanded clones derived from non-depleted graft cells. Hyperexpanded clone frequencies declined over subsequent months; after one year, T-cell counts and TCRbeta diversity were mostly attributed to newly produced T cells.

Receptor libraries were prepared by PCR. TCRdb names Illumina HiSeq 2500 as the instrument used. Molecular barcoding was employed in the preparation of TCR libraries, with unique molecular identifiers being used to normalize TCRbeta repertoire quantification. The public reads were run again by TCRdb, first through fastp at Q25 and then through MiXCR, and only productive beta chains were kept. Every distinct CDR3 protein forms one entry, paired with its most common genes and DNA. This sample lists roughly 200,000 distinct CDR3 sequences; 5.5% to 7% were detected once. The ten largest clones capture approximately 6% of the sample. Read against the paper, the sample's treatment or condition label means: allogeneic hematopoietic cell transplantation with graft depleted of TCRalphabeta T cells and CD19 B cells. Transplant recipients were children who received TCRalphabeta/CD19-depleted allogeneic hematopoietic cell grafts.

This specimen consisted of PBMCs, obtained before TCRalphabeta/CD19-depleted stem cell transplant. This receptor was identified in a boy aged 2 to 9 with acute lymphoblastic leukemia, due to receive a stem cell transplant.

The CDR3 sequence is CSSSQVTGVYNEQSF. The DNA sequence is given as TGCTCCAGCAGCCAAGTGACAGGAGTCTACAATGAGCAGTCCTTC. The chain joins TRBV4-3 to TRBJ2-1; a weak D assignment points to TRBD1 (6 bases agree). The CDR3 holds 15 amino acids from the cysteine to the phenylalanine. Only the CDR3 part of the read is kept: 45 bases, read in frame from the first base. CDR1 and CDR2 are drawn from the germline V gene: LGHNA, YSLEER.